This T cell receptor (beta chain) stems from a study of cytomegalovirus exposure and HLA in healthy donors. Study results and caveats: It was in a later analysis that TCR association rates were seen to vary by HLA locus, highest for DRB1 and lowest for HLA-C.

The PCR was carried out with 60 Vbeta primers and 13 Jbeta primers. Profiling relied on immunoSEQ multiplex PCR, and the TCRdb table lists in-frame clones only, not all of them. The table shows roughly 150,000 clones, with around 78% occurring only once. V dropped 0 bases and J dropped 2; count of bases not matched to a gene: 5. The CDR3 length is 16 residues. CDR1 and CDR2 from the germline V gene are SGHRS and YFSETQ. On this clone itself: The antigen remains unidentified.

The chain carries TRBV5-1 and TRBJ2-7; 10 nucleotides match TRBD2. Sequenced input: PBMCs. This receptor was taken from a woman aged 40 to 50 in good health and CMV-seronegative. This CDR3 is CASSLGSSGSPYEQYF. CDR3 nucleotides: TGCGCCAGCAGCTTGGGGTCTAGCGGGAGTCCCTACGAGCAGTACTTC.